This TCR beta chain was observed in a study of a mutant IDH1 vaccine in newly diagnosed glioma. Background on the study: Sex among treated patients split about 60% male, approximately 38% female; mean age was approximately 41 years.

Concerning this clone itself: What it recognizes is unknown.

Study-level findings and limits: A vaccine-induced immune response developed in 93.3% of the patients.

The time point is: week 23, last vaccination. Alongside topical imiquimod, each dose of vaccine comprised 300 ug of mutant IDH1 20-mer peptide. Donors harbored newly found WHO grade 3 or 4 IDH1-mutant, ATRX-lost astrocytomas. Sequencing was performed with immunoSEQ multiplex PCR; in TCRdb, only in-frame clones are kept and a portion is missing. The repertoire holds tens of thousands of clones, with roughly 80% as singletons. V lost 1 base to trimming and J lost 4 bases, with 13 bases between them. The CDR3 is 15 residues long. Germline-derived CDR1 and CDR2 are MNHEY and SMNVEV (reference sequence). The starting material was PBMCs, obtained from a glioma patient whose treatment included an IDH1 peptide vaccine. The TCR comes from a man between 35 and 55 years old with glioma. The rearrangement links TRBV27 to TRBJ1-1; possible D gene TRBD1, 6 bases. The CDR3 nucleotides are TGTGCCAGCAGTTTATACGGGGGCCTGGGCACTGAAGCTTTCTTT. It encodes CASSLYGGLGTEAFF.